These T cell receptor beta chains were read from a single sample in a study of PD-L1 blockade in urothelial cancer. Sequencing used immunoSEQ multiplex PCR; TCRdb keeps in-frame clones, though not all of them. Among some 97,000 clones, around 93% were seen once, and the ten largest hold about 0.92%. Sequenced material: PBMCs, taken around atezolizumab (anti-PD-L1) treatment. These receptors were collected from a woman over 75 with urothelial cancer. CDR3s include the opening cysteine and the closing phenylalanine or tryptophan.

j_gene | v_gene | CDR3aa
TRBJ2-2 | TRBV12-5 | CASGSTQTGELFF
TRBJ2-2 | TRBV6-6 | CASSYSSRAGTGELFF
TRBJ2-2 | TRBV27 | CASSAGQGWTGELFF
TRBJ2-3 | TRBV14 | CASRSSGTPTDTQYF
TRBJ2-5 | TRBV10-1 | CASSESQGTSPRETQYF
TRBJ1-2 | TRBV29-1 | CSVEKGRGSYGYTF
TRBJ1-1 | TRBV19 | CASMAGTGGRNEAFF
TRBJ2-7 | TRBV27 | CASSLGWEGSYEQYF
TRBJ1-5 | TRBV28 | CASSLTGYNQPQHF
TRBJ1-2 | TRBV9 | CASSVGQGLSYTF
TRBJ1-1 | TRBV6-1 | CASSVGQGYAEAFF
TRBJ2-7 | TRBV7-8 | CASSLDWTGPISYEQYF
TRBJ1-1 | TRBV14 | CASSHTPGGTEAFF
TRBJ2-3 | TRBV4-2 | CASSQGGSRLAGGADTQYF
TRBJ2-2 | TRBV5-1 | CASKRAGDLVGTGELFF
TRBJ2-7 | TRBV5-1 | CASSSTGVTYEQYF
TRBJ1-1 | TRBV6-5 | CASSYRGTANTEAFF
TRBJ2-5 | TRBV28 | CASSSVGQTQETQYF
TRBJ2-1 | TRBV6-6 | CASSNRQGLSYNEQFF
TRBJ2-3 | TRBV6-1 | CASSELARDTQYF
TRBJ2-7 | TRBV2 | CASSARDRGDEQYF
TRBJ2-1 | TRBV6-1 | CASTEVDRAYNEQFF
TRBJ1-5 | TRBV6-1 | CASIVDRGWHQPQHF
TRBJ2-5 | TRBV10-1 | CASSRGSWETQYF
TRBJ2-7 | TRBV10-1 | CASQRADSYEQYF
TRBJ2-3 | TRBV19 | CASSTGLAGAADTQYF
TRBJ2-7 | TRBV5-1 | CASSLGDREIEQYF
TRBJ1-2 | TRBV18 | CASSPPGQSLSGYTF
TRBJ2-7 | TRBV30 | CAWSVAGGPSYEQYF
TRBJ1-1 | TRBV4-2 | CASSQPPGQGATEAFF
TRBJ2-2 | TRBV6-6 | CASSRTRPGELFF
TRBJ2-6 | TRBV6-1 | CASSVPSTGANVLTF
TRBJ2-1 | TRBV10-3 | CATTGGQGASSYNEQFF
TRBJ1-5 | TRBV19 | CAGSQGGRGQPQHF
TRBJ2-7 | TRBV6-1 | CASKPGLLESYEQYF
TRBJ2-1 | TRBV19 | CASSIGLAGGWGSYNEQFF
TRBJ1-1 | TRBV14 | CASSHAGTYEAFF
TRBJ2-7 | TRBV19 | CASSAQGSSYEQYF